This TCR beta chain was sequenced for a study of cytomegalovirus exposure and HLA in healthy donors. Trimming took 5 bases from V and 4 from J; bases not matched to a gene: 10. This CDR3 has 15 residues. Germline V gives CDR1 MNHNS, CDR2 SASEGT. The study, taken as a whole, reports: Some TCR beta chains (roughly 160 of them) were listed as cytomegalovirus-associated.

Notes on this clone: What it binds is unknown.

Everyone who donated was a healthy bone marrow donor. Primers: 60 Vbeta forward and 13 Jbeta reverse. Assay used: immunoSEQ multiplex PCR; TCRdb lists only in-frame clones, some missing. The top ten clones hold less than 4% of a sample with fewer than 250,000 clones, roughly 80% of them seen once. The receptor's source is a woman aged 30 to 39 in good health and CMV-seropositive. Sequenced material: PBMCs. The V and J genes are TRBV6-1 and TRBJ2-7; 8 nucleotides align to TRBD1. In DNA, the CDR3 is TGTGCCAGCAGTCTGACAGGGGTCCCGAGTTACGAGCAGTACTTC. This encodes CASSLTGVPSYEQYF.